One and the same sample provided the 29 T cell receptor beta chains below, sequenced in a study of siplizumab effects on memory and regulatory T cells. The assay was immunoSEQ multiplex PCR, and TCRdb's table has in-frame clones only and misses some. The table lists 94,000 or so clones, roughly 93% of them singletons. Sequencing was done on a sample of CD8+ T cells sorted from blood. The origin of the receptors is a human donor in good health.

The chain links TRBV7-9 to TRBJ1-1; D gene ambiguous. The CDR3 spans 13 residues. The ends were cut back, 5 bases at V and 1 base at J, with 8 bases in the middle. Looked up from germline, CDR1 is SEHNR and CDR2 is FQNEAQ (reference sequence). The CDR3 DNA reads as TGTGCCAGCAGCCCTACCGGGAACACTGAAGCTTTCTTT. Translated: CASSPTGNTEAFF.

This chain connects TRBV7-9 to TRBJ2-5; no firm D call. The CDR3 covers 16 residues. In germline, CDR1 is SEHNR, CDR2 FQNEAQ (reference sequence). Trimming cost V 0 bases and J 5 bases, with 16 bases left between them. CDR3: CASSLALAVHGETQYF. DNA of the CDR3: TGTGCCAGCAGCTTAGCGCTGGCTGTTCATGGTGAGACCCAGTACTTC.

The genes are TRBV15 and TRBJ2-7; D possibly corresponds to TRBD2 (7 bases). The CDR3 consists of 16 residues. Trimming removed 4 bases at V and 5 bases at J, with 21 bases between. Germline V CDR1 and CDR2: LNHNV, YYDKDF (reference sequence). The CDR3 DNA reads TGTGCCACCAGCACCGGGATGGCGGGGGCCACCCACGAGCAGTACTTC. Protein product: CATSTGMAGATHEQYF.

The chain recombines TRBV5-8 with TRBJ2-1; the match to TRBD2 covers 11 bases. The trim removed 4 bases at V and 7 bases at J, leaving 10 bases unmatched. The germline CDR1 and CDR2 sequences are SGHTS and YDEGEE. The CDR3 has 16 amino acids. CDR3 sequence (DNA): TGTGCCAGCAGCCCCTGGGGTAGCGGGGGGGAAAATGAGCAGTTCTTC. Encoded protein: CASSPWGSGGENEQFF.

The V gene is TRBV5-1, the J gene TRBJ1-1; D is possibly TRBD1 (5 bases). This CDR3 contains 16 residues. Between the trimmed V and J ends, which lost 4 bases and 3 bases, there was a span of 19 bases. Germline V gene lookup returns CDR1 SGHRS and CDR2 YFSETQ. The CDR3 DNA is TGCGCCAGCAGCAATCCTCCGGGACGGGCGGACACTGAAGCTTTCTTT. The encoded protein is CASSNPPGRADTEAFF.

The J gene is TRBJ1-2, the V gene TRBV9, with D maybe TRBD1 (6 bases). V shed 5 bases and J shed 3 bases, with 11 bases lying between them. The germline V gene encodes CDR1 SGDLS and CDR2 YYNGEE. The CDR3 has 13 amino acids. CDR3 bases: TGTGCCAGCAGGGCAGGGGTCGACTATGGCTACACCTTC. Its protein is CASRAGVDYGYTF.

The gene calls are TRBV16 and TRBJ2-7, with D hard to call. The CDR3 length is 14 residues. V was clipped by 0 bases and J by 6 bases, with 12 bases between them. Germline CDR1 is KGHSY and CDR2 is FQNENV. For the CDR3, the DNA is TGTGCCAGCAGCCAATCGGGCGAATGGGGCGAGCAGTACTTC. Translation gives CASSQSGEWGEQYF.

In this sample, this clone turned up once. V is TRBV27 and J is TRBJ2-7; TRBD2 matches at 7 bases. The CDR3 consists of 14 residues. V lost 3 bases, J lost 0 bases, and 2 bases stayed unmatched. In germline, CDR1 is MNHEY, CDR2 SMNVEV (reference sequence). The CDR3 sequence: CASSLTSSSYEQYF. DNA for the CDR3: TGTGCCAGCAGTTTGACTAGCAGCTCCTACGAGCAGTACTTC.

In this sample, this clone turned up once. This chain joins TRBV5-1 and TRBJ2-7, with D perhaps TRBD2 (5 bases). The CDR3 extends over 15 amino acids. Germline loops: CDR1 SGHRS, CDR2 YFSETQ. V was cut by 5 bases and J by 4 bases, with 19 bases left in between. The CDR3 DNA sequence: TGCGCCAGCAGAGATGGTTCGGACGGCGGGTACGAGCAGTACTTC. The encoded protein is CASRDGSDGGYEQYF.

V is TRBV6-5 and J is TRBJ2-7, with D possibly being TRBD1 (5 bases). Trimming pared 0 bases from V and 3 bases from J, leaving 12 bases between. This CDR3 is 15 amino acids long. Germline loops: CDR1 MNHEY, CDR2 SVGAGI. As DNA, the CDR3 is TGTGCCAGCAGTTACTCGGGGCAGGATCTCTACGAGCAGTACTTC. Translation: CASSYSGQDLYEQYF.

The rearrangement links TRBV27 to TRBJ2-7; D remains ambiguous. The CDR3 loop spans 13 amino acids. Germline V gene data show CDR1 as MNHEY and CDR2 as SMNVEV (reference sequence). V was trimmed by 3 bases and J by 2 bases, leaving 8 bases between them. CDR3 sequence (DNA): TGTGCCAGCAGTTTTAACTCTCCCTACGAGCAGTACTTC. As protein: CASSFNSPYEQYF.

The chain uses TRBV29-1 and TRBJ2-1; TRBD1 is a possible D gene (7 bases). Trimming shortened V by 7 bases and J by 3 bases, and 16 bases separated the two germline ends. Germline CDR1 reads SQVTM; CDR2 reads ANQGSEA. The CDR3 totals 14 residues. Here the CDR3 reads CSAPIRGVYNEQFF. The DNA of the CDR3 is TGCAGCGCCCCGATCAGGGGGGTCTACAATGAGCAGTTCTTC.

The chain uses TRBV19 and TRBJ2-1; D uncertain. Germline lookup yields CDR1 LNHDA and CDR2 SQIVND (reference sequence). This CDR3 is 12 amino acids long. Trimming pared 4 bases from V and 3 bases from J, leaving 4 bases between. CDR3: CASSTNYNEQFF. CDR3 in DNA: TGTGCCAGTAGTACTAACTACAATGAGCAGTTCTTC. The entire variable domain, with the rest obtained from reference TRBV19 and TRBJ2-1, is as follows: DGGITQSPKYLFRKEGQNVTLSCEQNLNHDAMYWYRQDPGQGLRLIYYSQIVNDFQKGDIAEGYSVSREKKESFPLTVTSAQKNPTAFYLCASSTNYNEQFFGPGTRLTVL.

The J gene is TRBJ1-1, the V gene TRBV5-5; a weak D match, TRBD1 (6 bases). This CDR3 is built from 15 residues. The V gene lost 2 bases and the J gene lost 1 base, with 12 bases spanning the gap. Germline lookup yields CDR1 SGHKS and CDR2 YYEKEE (reference sequence). This CDR3 is CASSLGGHWNTEAFF. As DNA, the CDR3 is TGTGCCAGCAGCTTAGGGGGACACTGGAACACTGAAGCTTTCTTT. Based on the CDR3 plus reference TRBV5-5 and TRBJ1-1, the full variable domain is DAGVTQSPTHLIKTRGQQVTLRCSPISGHKSVSWYQQVLGQGPQFIFQYYEKEERGRGNFPDRFSARQFPNYSSELNVNALLLGDSALYLCASSLGGHWNTEAFFGQGTRLTVV.

The CDR3 spells CATPGSGGRAEAFF. The DNA of the CDR3 is TGTGCCACCCCAGGGTCAGGTGGCCGGGCTGAAGCTTTCTTT. V gene TRBV2 combines with J gene TRBJ1-1, with a tentative D call TRBD1 (5 bases). CDR3 length: 14 amino acids. The ends were cut back, 10 bases at V and 6 bases at J, with 21 bases in the middle. The V gene's germline CDR1 is SNHLY and CDR2 FYNNEI.

Concerning this clone itself: The same CDR3 also results from other DNA sequences found in this sample. This chain uses TRBV27 with TRBJ2-5, with D possibly matching TRBD2 (7 bases). CDR1 is MNHEY, CDR2 SMNVEV, per germline (reference sequence). The CDR3 runs to 15 residues. V was shortened by 2 bases and J by 1 base, with 11 bases between the two germline ends. CDR3 DNA: TGTGCCAGCAGTTTACTCGGGGGGCCCCAAGAGACCCAGTACTTC. Encoded protein: CASSLLGGPQETQYF.

The chain uses TRBV9 and TRBJ2-6, with D tentatively TRBD1 (7 bases). The CDR3 extends over 17 amino acids. Germline lookup yields CDR1 SGDLS and CDR2 YYNGEE. V lost 0 bases to trimming and J lost 7 bases, with 17 bases between them. The CDR3 DNA sequence: TGTGCCAGCAGCGTAGCTGTGACAGGGACTTCTGCCAACGTCCTGACTTTC. This sequence encodes CASSVAVTGTSANVLTF.

V usage is TRBV30 and J usage is TRBJ1-1; D is unresolved. V lost 5 bases, J lost 9 bases, and 13 bases lay in between. Germline V CDR1 and CDR2: GTSNPN, SVGIG (reference sequence). This CDR3 is built from 11 residues. CDR3 nucleotides: TGTGCCTGGGTCTCGGTACTCCAAGCTTTCTTT. This sequence encodes CAWVSVLQAFF.

The CDR3 is CASSIGPGTGTSYEQYF. In DNA form, the CDR3 reads TGTGCCAGTAGTATTGGGCCCGGGACAGGGACCTCTTACGAGCAGTACTTC. The rearrangement links TRBV19 to TRBJ2-7, with 9 nucleotides matching TRBD1. Losses at the gene ends were 3 bases for V and 4 bases for J; bases not matched to a gene: 13. There are 17 residues in the CDR3. Germline CDR1 and CDR2: LNHDA and SQIVND (reference sequence). The whole variable domain, remainder taken from reference TRBV19 and TRBJ2-7, is DGGITQSPKYLFRKEGQNVTLSCEQNLNHDAMYWYRQDPGQGLRLIYYSQIVNDFQKGDIAEGYSVSREKKESFPLTVTSAQKNPTAFYLCASSIGPGTGTSYEQYFGPGTRLTVT.

Turning to this clone: Other DNA sequences from this sample encode an identical CDR3 as well. The chain joins TRBV19 to TRBJ2-3; D not certain. The CDR3 runs to 12 residues. The V and J ends lost 3 bases and 3 bases respectively, with 4 bases between them. Germline lookup yields CDR1 LNHDA and CDR2 SQIVND (reference sequence). CDR3 sequence (DNA): TGTGCCAGTAGTATGGGAACAGATACGCAGTATTTT. This translates into CASSMGTDTQYF. Based on the CDR3 plus reference TRBV19 and TRBJ2-3, the full variable domain is DGGITQSPKYLFRKEGQNVTLSCEQNLNHDAMYWYRQDPGQGLRLIYYSQIVNDFQKGDIAEGYSVSREKKESFPLTVTSAQKNPTAFYLCASSMGTDTQYFGPGTRLTVL.

This rearrangement joins TRBV2 to TRBJ2-5; no reliable D call. The V and J ends lost 7 bases and 1 base respectively, with 16 bases between them. CDR1 is SNHLY, CDR2 FYNNEI, per germline. CDR3 length: 15 amino acids. The CDR3 nucleotides are TGTGCCAGCAACCCTGGAAGGCAGCTCCAAGAGACCCAGTACTTC. Protein product: CASNPGRQLQETQYF.

The rearrangement joins TRBV11-2 to TRBJ1-1; D unclear. From germline, CDR1 is SGHAT and CDR2 FQNNGV. Between the trimmed V and J ends, which lost 2 bases and 0 bases, there was a span of 10 bases. CDR3 length: 15 residues. This CDR3 is CASSLSTGLNTEAFF. CDR3 DNA sequence: TGTGCCAGCAGCTTATCGACGGGGTTGAACACTGAAGCTTTCTTT.

This chain uses TRBV11-3 with TRBJ2-1; 7 bases are a match to TRBD1. Losses at the gene ends were 1 base for V and 0 bases for J; bases not matched to a gene: 9. CDR1 is SGHNT, CDR2 YENEEA, per germline. The CDR3 runs 18 residues. The CDR3: CASSLGTGGDSSYNEQFF. Here the CDR3 DNA reads TGTGCCAGCAGCTTAGGGACAGGTGGGGATAGCTCCTACAATGAGCAGTTCTTC.

This clone was seen more than once but under ten times. V and J are TRBV9 and TRBJ1-1; D is possibly TRBD1 (5 bases). The CDR3 is 13 amino acids. Germline loops: CDR1 SGDLS, CDR2 YYNGEE. The germline V and J ends were trimmed by 0 bases and 4 bases, with 7 bases remaining between them. The CDR3: CASSVGGSTEAFF. In DNA, the CDR3 is TGTGCCAGCAGCGTAGGGGGGAGCACTGAAGCTTTCTTT. The full variable domain, with the rest looked up from reference TRBV9 and TRBJ1-1, is DSGVTQTPKHLITATGQRVTLRCSPRSGDLSVYWYQQSLDQGLQFLIQYYNGEERAKGNILERFSAQQFPDLHSELNLSSLELGDSALYFCASSVGGSTEAFFGQGTRLTVV.

The V call is TRBV2, the J call TRBJ1-2; weak D call: TRBD1 (5 bases). Between the trimmed V and J ends, which lost 6 bases and 9 bases, there was a span of 11 bases. The germline V gene has CDR1 SNHLY and CDR2 FYNNEI. The CDR3 runs to 11 residues. The CDR3, as DNA: TGTGCCAGCAGGCTGACAGCCCGCTACACCTTC. Its translation: CASRLTARYTF.

The chain links TRBV4-1 to TRBJ1-1; D perhaps matches TRBD1 (5 bases). V dropped 1 base and J dropped 1 base, with 7 bases sitting between them. This CDR3 comprises 14 residues. Germline V lookup: CDR1 MGHRA, CDR2 YSYEKL. CDR3 sequence: CASSQVQGNTEAFF. In nucleotides, the CDR3 is TGCGCCAGCAGCCAAGTTCAGGGGAACACTGAAGCTTTCTTT.

The chain uses TRBV2 and TRBJ2-7, with D possibly being TRBD1 (7 bases). The CDR3 is 15 residues long. V shed 0 bases and J shed 3 bases, with 12 bases lying between them. Germline CDR1 SNHLY, CDR2 FYNNEI. The CDR3 protein is CASSEAGGQSYEQYF. The CDR3 DNA reads as TGTGCCAGCAGTGAAGCGGGGGGACAGAGCTACGAGCAGTACTTC.

Only a few counts were recorded for this clone. Written as DNA, the CDR3 is TGTGCCAGCAGTGAGAGACAACCCACCGGGGAGCTGTTTTTT. Translating gives CASSERQPTGELFF. This chain joins TRBV6-5 and TRBJ2-2, with D unclear. Germline V lookup: CDR1 MNHEY, CDR2 SVGAGI. V was cut by 5 bases and J by 4 bases, with 11 bases left in between. The CDR3 sequence is 14 residues long.

The chain recombines TRBV6-5 with TRBJ1-2, with D perhaps TRBD1 (6 bases). CDR3 length: 13 amino acids. Germline V gene sequence: CDR1 MNHEY, CDR2 SVGAGI. V was shortened by 4 bases and J by 5 bases, with 11 bases between the two germline ends. Written as DNA, the CDR3 is TGTGCCAGCAGTTCTCAGGGGCGGTATGGCTACACCTTC. It codes for CASSSQGRYGYTF.